Below, 14 T cell receptor beta chains from the same sample are listed, as sequenced in a study of glioma-infiltrating T cells after dendritic cell vaccination (dated by TCRdb to about 2016). The sample's time point, from its label and the paper: after dendritic cell vaccination, including at tumor progression/relapse. Library preparation employed the immunoSEQ multiplex PCR assay. Sourced from immuneACCESS, this table was stored by TCRdb with only in-frame sequences that have V and J called. A share of the clones is absent; for the studies checked, an unresolved V gene accounts for under half, and the remainder has no known explanation. A total of tens of thousands of clones appear in this sample, around four fifths of them only once. Around 7% of the sample rests with the top ten. Sequencing was performed on blood, taken after dendritic cell vaccination. Receptors originate from a human donor with glioblastoma.

The chain carries TRBV7-2 and TRBJ1-1, with D possibly being TRBD1 (5 bases). Germline V gives CDR1 SGHTA, CDR2 FQGNSA. V lost 1 base and J lost 3, with 12 bases in between. The CDR3 has 15 amino acids. DNA for the CDR3: TGTGCCAGCAGCTTAGTGCCGGGGGGAGACACTGAAGCTTTCTTT. This encodes CASSLVPGGDTEAFF.

This clone was seen only once. The chain joins TRBV6-1 to TRBJ2-5; 8 bases agree with TRBD2. Germline lookup yields CDR1 MNHNS and CDR2 SASEGT. The CDR3 covers 15 residues. With 4 bases clipped from V and 4 bases from J, the junction kept 8 bases outside the gene matches. The CDR3 reads CASSAIAGPGETQYF. Written as DNA, the CDR3 is TGTGCCAGCAGTGCCATAGCGGGGCCAGGAGAGACCCAGTACTTC.

This chain joins TRBV10-2 and TRBJ2-7; D call uncertain. This CDR3 is 15 amino acids long. Germline CDR1 and CDR2: WSHSY and SAAADI. Trimming took off 2 bases at V and 3 bases at J, with 14 bases between the two ends. CDR3 bases: TGCGCCAGCAGTGAGAACTCCCTGGGCTACTACGAGCAGTACTTC. Residues: CASSENSLGYYEQYF.

The chain joins TRBV25-1 to TRBJ2-5; 12 bases match TRBD2. Germline values: CDR1 MGHDK, CDR2 SYGVNS. The CDR3 spans 15 residues. V was pared by 8 bases and J by 4 bases, with 8 bases of the junction left unmatched. In DNA, the CDR3 is TGTGCCAGCGGAAGACTAGCGGGGGACCCAGAGACCCAGTACTTC. Translating gives CASGRLAGDPETQYF.

V and J are TRBV7-8 and TRBJ2-5; D is undetermined. This CDR3 spans 13 amino acids. The germline V and J ends were trimmed by 7 bases and 5 bases, with 14 bases remaining between them. CDR1 and CDR2 from the germline V gene are SGHVS and FQNEAQ. CDR3 sequence reads: CASNPSPRETQYF. Written as DNA, the CDR3 is TGTGCCAGCAACCCGAGCCCTCGGGAGACCCAGTACTTC.

Only one count was recorded for this clone. This rearrangement joins TRBV11-2 to TRBJ1-2; TRBD1 might be the D (6 bases). Germline V CDR1 and CDR2: SGHAT, FQNNGV. The CDR3 sequence is 12 residues long. Between the trimmed V and J ends, which lost 4 bases and 8 bases, there was a span of 11 bases. The CDR3 coding sequence is TGTGCCAGCAGCTACACAGGGACCGGCTACACCTTC. Amino acid sequence: CASSYTGTGYTF.

The rearrangement links TRBV19 to TRBJ1-1; D remains unclear. Per germline, CDR1 LNHDA and CDR2 SQIVND (reference sequence). The CDR3 runs to 15 residues. V was cut by 2 bases and J by 1 base, with 11 bases left in between. CDR3 region: CASSIWAQENTEAFF. CDR3 bases: TGTGCCAGTAGTATATGGGCACAAGAGAACACTGAAGCTTTCTTT.

V and J are TRBV28 and TRBJ2-4; possible D gene TRBD2, 5 bases. The germline V gene encodes CDR1 MDHEN and CDR2 SYDVKM. Deletions cut 5 bases from V and 0 bases from J, with 8 bases between. The CDR3 loop spans 14 amino acids. CDR3 sequence: CASSRDQAKNIQYF. CDR3 nucleotides: TGTGCCAGCAGTCGGGATCAAGCCAAAAACATTCAGTACTTC.

The chain links TRBV5-4 to TRBJ2-1; tentatively, D is TRBD1 (6 bases). Trimming pared 3 bases from V and 3 bases from J, leaving 13 bases between. Germline loops: CDR1 SGHNT, CDR2 YYREEE (reference sequence). This CDR3 spans 15 amino acids. The CDR3 loop reads CASSSMTGGYNEQFF. CDR3 nucleotide sequence: TGTGCCAGCAGCTCCATGACAGGAGGCTACAATGAGCAGTTCTTC.

The rearrangement joins TRBV29-1 to TRBJ1-2, with 9 bases matching TRBD1. The germline V gene encodes CDR1 SQVTM and CDR2 ANQGSEA. CDR3 size: 12 residues. With 4 bases clipped from V and 5 bases from J, the junction kept 2 bases outside the gene matches. CDR3 DNA: TGCAGCGTTGGGGGACAGGGATATGGCTACACCTTC. Protein product: CSVGGQGYGYTF.

This chain links TRBV9 with TRBJ2-2, with 12 bases fitting TRBD2. The CDR3 length is 16 residues. CDR1 is SGDLS and CDR2 is YYNGEE in the germline V gene. After removal of 3 bases from V and 3 bases from J, the junction contained 3 bases not matched to a gene. In nucleotides, the CDR3 is TGTGCCAGCAGCGGGCTAGCGGGGGGGGACACCGGGGAGCTGTTTTTT. As protein: CASSGLAGGDTGELFF. The full variable domain, in which reference TRBV9 and TRBJ2-2 provide the parts outside the CDR3, is DSGVTQTPKHLITATGQRVTLRCSPRSGDLSVYWYQQSLDQGLQFLIQYYNGEERAKGNILERFSAQQFPDLHSELNLSSLELGDSALYFCASSGLAGGDTGELFFGEGSRLTVL.

The CDR3 bases are TGCAGTGCCCAGGGGAGGGACTGGAATGGCTACACCTTC. Its protein is CSAQGRDWNGYTF. The chain employs TRBV29-1 and TRBJ1-2; tentatively, D is TRBD1 (6 bases). The CDR3 sequence is 13 residues long. The germline V gene has CDR1 SQVTM and CDR2 ANQGSEA.

This clone was seen only once. The rearrangement joins TRBV6-1 to TRBJ1-6; TRBD1 agrees at 10 bases. V gave up 4 bases and J gave up 7 bases; unmatched junction bases: 7. The length of the CDR3 is 16 residues. Germline assignment: CDR1 MNHNS and CDR2 SASEGT. The DNA of the CDR3 is TGTGCCAGCAGTGCGGCCCGGGACAGGGGAAATTCACCCCTCCACTTT. Encoded protein: CASSAARDRGNSPLHF.

The chain uses TRBV10-3 and TRBJ1-5; D remains unclear. This CDR3 comprises 14 residues. V gave up 2 bases and J gave up 5 bases, with 10 bases separating them. Germline V gene lookup returns CDR1 ENHRY and CDR2 SYGVKD. CDR3 DNA: TGTGCCATCAGTGAGGGAGGTTTGGATCAGCCCCAGCATTTT. This sequence encodes CAISEGGLDQPQHF.